This TCR beta chain was captured by sequencing in a study of cytotoxic CD8 clonotypes in ibrutinib-treated CLL. Study at large: Patients: eleven to twelve relapsed/refractory, approximately 16 treatment-naive, under 18 IGHV unmutated.

This clone was counted a few times. A 1 in 200,000 to 1 in 1 million T cell depth was the sequencing target. Repertoires were generated with immunoSEQ multiplex PCR, while TCRdb's copy carries only in-frame clones and drops some. The sample records 17,000 or so clones, about 70% being singletons. Germline V gene sequence: CDR1 SNHLY, CDR2 FYNNEI. The ends lost 4 bases at V and 0 bases at J; junction bases unmatched: 6. CDR3 length equals 16 residues. The rearrangement uses TRBV2 and TRBJ2-4, with 7 bases fitting TRBD2. This sequence originates from a human donor with chronic lymphocytic leukemia. The source material was PBMCs, sampled after 12 months of ibrutinib treatment. In DNA form, the CDR3 reads TGTGCCAGCAGTGTTCTAGCGGACTTAGCCAAAAACATTCAGTACTTC. Translating gives CASSVLADLAKNIQYF.